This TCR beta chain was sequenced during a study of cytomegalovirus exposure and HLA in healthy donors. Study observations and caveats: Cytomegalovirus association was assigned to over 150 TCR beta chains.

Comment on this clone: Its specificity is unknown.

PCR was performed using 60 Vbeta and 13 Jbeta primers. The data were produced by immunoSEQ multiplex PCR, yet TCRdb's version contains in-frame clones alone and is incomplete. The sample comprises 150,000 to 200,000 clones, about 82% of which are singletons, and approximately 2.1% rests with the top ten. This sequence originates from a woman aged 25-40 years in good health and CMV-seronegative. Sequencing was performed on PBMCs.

This chain's CDR3 is CASSTTPAGGEQFF. The DNA for the CDR3 is TGTGCCAGTAGTACCACCCCGGCGGGCGGCGAGCAGTTCTTC. The rearrangement links TRBV19 to TRBJ2-1; tentatively, D is TRBD2 (5 bases). V was cut by 4 bases and J by 10 bases, with 17 bases left in between. The CDR3 extends over 14 amino acids. The germline gives CDR1 LNHDA, CDR2 SQIVND (reference sequence).